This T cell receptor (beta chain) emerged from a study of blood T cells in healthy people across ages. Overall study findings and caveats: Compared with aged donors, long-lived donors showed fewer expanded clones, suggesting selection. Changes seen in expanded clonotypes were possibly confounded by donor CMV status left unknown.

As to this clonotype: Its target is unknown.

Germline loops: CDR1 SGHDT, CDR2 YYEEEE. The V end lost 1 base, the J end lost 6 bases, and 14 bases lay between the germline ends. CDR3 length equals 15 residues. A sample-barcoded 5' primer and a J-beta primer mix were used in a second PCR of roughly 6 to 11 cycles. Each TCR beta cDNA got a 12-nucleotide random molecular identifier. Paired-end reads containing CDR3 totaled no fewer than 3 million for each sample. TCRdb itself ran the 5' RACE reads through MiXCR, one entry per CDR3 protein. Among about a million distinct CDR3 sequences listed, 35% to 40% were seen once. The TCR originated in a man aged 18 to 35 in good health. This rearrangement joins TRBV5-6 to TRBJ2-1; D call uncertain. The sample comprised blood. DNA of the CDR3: TGTGCCAGCAGCTTGAATTTACTAAATCTCAATGAGCAGTTCTTC. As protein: CASSLNLLNLNEQFF. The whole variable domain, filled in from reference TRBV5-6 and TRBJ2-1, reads DAGVTQSPTHLIKTRGQQVTLRCSPKSGHDTVSWYQQALGQGPQFIFQYYEEEERQRGNFPDRFSGHQFPNYSSELNVNALLLGDSALYLCASSLNLLNLNEQFFGPGTRLTVL.